The rows below give T cell receptor beta chains drawn from one sample of a study of blood T cells in healthy people across ages. TCRdb itself ran the 5' RACE reads through MiXCR, one entry per CDR3 protein. In the table there are 700,000 or so distinct CDR3 sequences, around a fifth of which are singletons. Material: blood. The receptors stem from a man aged 70-80 years in good health. CDR3s include the opening cysteine and the closing phenylalanine or tryptophan. A D gene is named only where the DNA matches it firmly. Size tells how often a clone was seen (once, few, many) or the class of an expanded clone, and some rows leave it out.

j_gene | v_gene | d_gene | abundance | CDR3nt | CDR3aa
TRBJ1-6 | TRBV12-3/TRBV12-4 | . | . | TGTGCCAGCAGTCCCCTGGACGGGCATAATTCACCCCTCCACTTT | CASSPLDGHNSPLHF
TRBJ2-3 | TRBV9 | TRBD2 | . | TGTGCCAGCAGCGTCCTCCCTGGGACTAGCGGGGGCCCTCCTACAGATACGCAGTATTTT | CASSVLPGTSGGPPTDTQYF
TRBJ1-2 | TRBV28 | . | . | TGTGCCAGCAGGCCCCCAAAGGACAGATACTATGGCTACACCTTC | CASRPPKDRYYGYTF
TRBJ2-1 | TRBV9 | . | few | TGTGCCAGCAGCGTAGTAGGCGGAAGCTCCTACAATGAGCAGTTCTTC | CASSVVGGSSYNEQFF
TRBJ1-4 | TRBV6-2/TRBV6-3 | . | . | TGTACCAGCAGCCGCGACAGAAATGAAAAACTGTTTTTT | CTSSRDRNEKLFF
TRBJ2-5 | TRBV7-7 | TRBD2 | few | TGTGCCAGCAGCTTGGGAACCGGGACTAGCGGGAGGGCCCAGTACTTC | CASSLGTGTSGRAQYF
TRBJ1-3 | TRBV18 | . | few | TGTGCCAGCTCATCTGACACCTACTCTGGAAACACCATATATTTT | CASSSDTYSGNTIYF
TRBJ1-5 | TRBV29-1 | TRBD1 | few | TGCAGCGTATTGACAGGGACTAATCAGCCCCAGCATTTT | CSVLTGTNQPQHF
TRBJ1-1 | TRBV10-1 | . | . | TGCGCCAGCAGTGACCAAGGGGGTATTAATGAAGCTTTCTTT | CASSDQGGINEAFF
TRBJ2-3 | TRBV12-3/TRBV12-4 | . | few | TGTGCCAGCAGTACCAGGGTCATGGTCACAGATACGCAGTATTTT | CASSTRVMVTDTQYF
TRBJ2-3 | TRBV6-5 | TRBD1 | few | TGTGCCAGCAGCTACGGGACAGGGTTAGGCTTAAGCGCAGATACGCAGTATTTT | CASSYGTGLGLSADTQYF
TRBJ2-3 | TRBV7-8 | . | few | TGTGCCAGCAGCTTAGAACACACATCAGATACGCAGTATTTT | CASSLEHTSDTQYF
TRBJ2-1 | TRBV12-5 | . | few | TGTGCTAGTGGTTTGGTACGAACAGGAAACTCGGATGAGCAGTTCTTC | CASGLVRTGNSDEQFF
TRBJ2-3 | TRBV5-1 | . | . | TGCGCCAGCAGCTTGCGGCGGATTAACACAGATACGCAGTATTTT | CASSLRRINTDTQYF
TRBJ2-7 | TRBV5-1 | . | . | TGCGCCAGCAGCTTGGAATGGGGTGAGCAGTTCTTT | CASSLEWGEQFF
TRBJ1-1 | TRBV10-3 | . | . | TGTGCCATCAGTGACAAGGACCGATCTAGAGTCGCTGAAGCTTTCTTT | CAISDKDRSRVAEAFF
TRBJ1-4 | TRBV6-5 | TRBD1 | . | TGTGCCAGCAGTTACGGTGGGACAGGGGGTGAAAAACTGTTTTTT | CASSYGGTGGEKLFF
TRBJ2-3 | TRBV28 | . | few | TGTGCCAGCAGCCCCGGGACGCAGAGCACAGATACGCAGTATTTT | CASSPGTQSTDTQYF
TRBJ1-2 | TRBV7-9 | . | few | TGTGCCAGCAGCTCAGTGGGGAATGGCTACACCTTC | CASSSVGNGYTF
TRBJ1-5 | TRBV7-8 | . | . | TGTGCCAGCAGCTTAGAAGGGGATGGATTTAATCAGCCCCAGCATTTT | CASSLEGDGFNQPQHF
TRBJ1-1 | TRBV29-1 | . | . | TGCAGCGTTGGGGCGGGGCAGGGGTCTCAGAGCACTGAAGCTTTCTTT | CSVGAGQGSQSTEAFF
TRBJ1-1 | TRBV12-3/TRBV12-4 | . | . | TGTGCCAGCAGTTTAGAGGGCCCGAGAGCTTTCTTT | CASSLEGPRAFF
TRBJ1-1 | TRBV14 | . | . | TGTGCCAGCAGTCCTCTCCAGAGGTACACTGAAGCTTTCTTT | CASSPLQRYTEAFF
TRBJ2-7 | TRBV7-2 | TRBD2 | few | TGTGCCAGCAGCTTAGAAGCGGGGAGCTACGAGCAGTACTTC | CASSLEAGSYEQYF
TRBJ2-5 | TRBV12-3/TRBV12-4 | . | . | TGTGCCAGCAGACAGGGACTCCAGCAAGAGACCCAGTACTTC | CASRQGLQQETQYF
TRBJ2-1 | TRBV9 | . | few | TGTGCCAGCAGGGGGAAGGGAGAGCAGTTCTTC | CASRGKGEQFF
TRBJ2-4 | TRBV28 | . | few | TGTGCCAGCAGTTTATTAGGGGGGGTCGGAGCCAAAAACATTCAGTACTTC | CASSLLGGVGAKNIQYF
TRBJ2-5 | TRBV29-1 | TRBD1 | . | TGCAGCGTTCCGCTGACAGGGAAGCCGGGGGAGACCCAGTACTTC | CSVPLTGKPGETQYF
TRBJ2-5 | TRBV29-1 | . | . | TGCAGTTCAGGACAGATACAAGAGACCCAGTACTTC | CSSGQIQETQYF
TRBJ2-5 | TRBV20-1 | . | . | TGCAGTGCCTCCTTACCCCAGGAGACCCAGTACTTC | CSASLPQETQYF
TRBJ1-2 | TRBV6-5 | TRBD1 | . | TGTGCCAACAGTTACCAAGGGTCCGGACAGGGGAATGGCTACACCTTC | CANSYQGSGQGNGYTF
TRBJ1-2 | TRBV6-6 | . | . | TGTGCCAGCAGTAAGGACAGAACCTATGGCTACACCTTC | CASSKDRTYGYTF
TRBJ2-7 | TRBV10-3 | . | . | TGTGCCATCAGTGGGGGATCCGAGCAGTACTTC | CAISGGSEQYF